Listed below are T cell receptor beta chains from one sample, sequenced in a study of blood T cell repertoires in COVID-19. The protocol was immunoSEQ multiplex PCR, while the TCRdb copy is restricted to in-frame clones and leaves out a portion. The sample holds around 130,000 clones; approximately 90% are singletons and the top ten take around 19%. Source material: peripheral blood. All receptors come from a man in his forties or fifties with active or convalescent COVID-19. The CDR3 runs from the conserved cysteine through the conserved F or W. D genes are given only for firm matches. Some rows mark clone size as missing; the rest say once, few, many or name a class of expanded clone.

abundance,d_gene,j_gene,v_gene,CDR3aa,CDR3nt
-,-,TRBJ2-5,TRBV28,CASSRRGYQETQYF,TGTGCCAGCAGCCGAAGGGGGTACCAAGAGACCCAGTACTTC
-,-,TRBJ1-1,TRBV2,CASSRRVVNTEAFF,TGTGCCAGCAGTCGACGGGTCGTGAACACTGAGGCTTTCTTT
-,TRBD2,TRBJ2-2,TRBV30,CAWSVRNAGTRTGELFF,TGTGCCTGGAGCGTACGAAACGCCGGGACTAGGACCGGGGAGCTGTTTTTT
-,TRBD1,TRBJ1-6,TRBV10-3,CAIGQGDNSPLHF,TGTGCCATAGGACAGGGCGATAATTCACCCCTCCACTTT
few,-,TRBJ1-2,TRBV30,CAWSVGDTYGYTF,TGTGCCTGGAGTGTCGGGGATACCTATGGCTACACCTTC
-,-,TRBJ1-1,TRBV7-8,CASSLGQNTEAFF,TGTGCCAGCAGCTTAGGTCAGAACACTGAAGCTTTCTTT
-,-,TRBJ1-2,TRBV3-1/TRBV3-2,CASSQGGQGSGYTF,TGTGCCAGCAGCCAAGGGGGGCAGGGAAGTGGCTACACCTTC
-,TRBD1,TRBJ2-5,TRBV2,CASSVGTVILETQYF,TGTGCCAGCAGTGTTGGGACAGTAATTCTCGAGACCCAGTACTTC
-,-,TRBJ2-7,TRBV6-1,CASSYGNYEQYF,TGTGCCAGCAGTTATGGCAACTACGAGCAGTACTTC
-,TRBD1,TRBJ2-7,TRBV14,CASSQDRQGSLASTYEQYF,TGTGCCAGCAGCCAAGATAGACAGGGAAGCCTCGCCTCAACCTACGAGCAGTACTTC
-,-,TRBJ2-7,TRBV28,CASSLGGIYEQYF,TGTGCCAGCAGCCTGGGGGGAATTTACGAGCAGTACTTC
-,TRBD1,TRBJ2-7,TRBV30,CAWSGDRVGEQYF,TGTGCCTGGAGTGGAGACAGGGTAGGCGAGCAGTACTTC
-,TRBD2,TRBJ2-1,TRBV5-5,CASNLPGLVGEQFF,TGTGCCAGCAACCTACCGGGACTAGTCGGTGAGCAGTTCTTC
-,TRBD2,TRBJ2-5,TRBV3-1/TRBV3-2,CASSQLAAETQYF,TGTGCCAGCAGCCAGCTAGCGGCAGAGACCCAGTACTTC
once,TRBD2,TRBJ2-3,TRBV24-1,CATSDTSGIGDTQYF,TGTGCCACCAGTGACACTAGCGGGATTGGAGATACGCAGTATTTT
-,-,TRBJ1-5,TRBV5-6,CASSRTAEQPQHF,TGTGCCAGCAGCCGGACAGCCGAACAGCCCCAGCATTTT
-,TRBD1,TRBJ1-4,TRBV3-1/TRBV3-2,CASSQTGTGAEKLFF,TGTGCCAGCAGCCAAACCGGGACAGGGGCTGAAAAACTGTTTTTT
-,-,TRBJ1-6,TRBV2,CASSEGRVNSPLHF,TGTGCCAGCAGTGAAGGCAGGGTTAATTCACCCCTCCACTTT
-,-,TRBJ1-1,TRBV3-1/TRBV3-2,CASSRTSGLLNTEAFF,TGTGCCAGCAGCCGGACTTCGGGACTCTTGAACACTGAAGCTTTCTTT
once,TRBD2,TRBJ2-2,TRBV7-8,CASSLGSGGTGELFF,TGTGCCAGCAGCTTAGGTAGCGGGGGGACCGGGGAGCTGTTTTTT
-,TRBD1,TRBJ2-7,TRBV3-1/TRBV3-2,CASSQLSLGTGTYEQYF,TGTGCCAGCAGCCAATTAAGTCTCGGGACAGGGACCTACGAGCAGTACTTC
-,-,TRBJ1-3,TRBV5-4,CASGVQGSGNTIYF,TGTGCCAGCGGGGTACAGGGCTCTGGAAACACCATATATTTT
few,TRBD2,TRBJ2-7,TRBV6-5,CASSIGGSAAYEQYF,TGTGCCAGCTCCATCGGGGGGTCCGCCGCCTACGAGCAGTACTTC
-,TRBD1,TRBJ2-7,TRBV7-9,CASTITTDRGYEQYF,TGTGCCAGCACTATTACCACGGACAGGGGCTACGAGCAGTACTTC
few,TRBD1,TRBJ1-3,TRBV5-4,CASSPPDRADTIYF,TGTGCCAGCAGCCCCCCGGACAGGGCGGACACCATATATTTT
-,-,TRBJ1-2,TRBV15,CATSLNIAGYTF,TGTGCCACCAGCTTAAACATTGCTGGCTACACCTTC
-,-,TRBJ2-2,TRBV6-5,CASRGQPYNTGELFF,TGTGCCAGCAGAGGACAGCCCTACAACACCGGGGAGCTGTTTTTT
-,TRBD1,TRBJ1-4,TRBV5-6,CASSSGTDATNEKLFF,TGTGCCAGCAGCTCAGGGACAGATGCAACTAATGAAAAACTGTTTTTT